These T cell receptor beta chains were read from a single sample in a study of cytomegalovirus exposure and HLA in healthy donors. Measured with immunoSEQ multiplex PCR; TCRdb has only the in-frame clones, and not every one. In the table there are about 150,000 clones, over 70% of which are singletons. The sequenced material came from PBMCs. These receptors were obtained from a man between 50 and 59 years old in good health and CMV-seropositive. Each CDR3 is given with its conserved first and last residue. The D gene is left open where the match is weak. A clone size is listed for some rows: how often the clone was seen (once, few, many), or a class if it is expanded.

v_gene	len	d_gene	j_gene	abundance	CDR3aa	CDR3nt
TRBV7-9	19	NA	TRBJ1-2	NA	CASSLAQFGQKSTSYGYTF	TGTGCCAGCAGCTTAGCGCAATTTGGACAGAAGTCAACATCCTATGGCTACACCTTC
TRBV6-1	13	NA	TRBJ1-1	once	CASKRLVNTEAFF	TGTGCCAGCAAGCGACTGGTGAACACTGAAGCTTTCTTT
TRBV5-1	16	TRBD2	TRBJ2-5	NA	CASSFSASGVQETQYF	TGCGCCAGCAGCTTTTCTGCTAGCGGGGTCCAAGAGACCCAGTACTTC
TRBV5-1	15	TRBD2	TRBJ2-1	NA	CASSAGLGSYNEQFF	TGCGCCAGCAGCGCTGGACTAGGCTCCTACAATGAGCAGTTCTTC
TRBV7-2	14	NA	TRBJ1-4	NA	CASSLQGTGEKLFF	TGTGCCAGCAGCTTACAGGGGACGGGAGAAAAACTGTTTTTT
TRBV29-1	13	NA	TRBJ2-5	NA	CSVLLGGAETQYF	TGCAGCGTTCTGTTAGGGGGAGCTGAGACCCAGTACTTC
TRBV13	13	NA	TRBJ2-3	NA	CASSLPGSDTQYF	TGTGCCAGCAGCTTACCAGGGTCCGATACGCAGTATTTT
TRBV25-1	15	NA	TRBJ2-7	NA	CASSGYHRRVDEQYF	TGTGCCAGCAGTGGTTATCACCGACGGGTGGACGAGCAGTACTTC
TRBV7-2	17	NA	TRBJ1-5	NA	CASSLGGGHNSNQPQHF	TGTGCCAGCAGCTTAGGGGGGGGACACAATAGCAATCAGCCCCAGCATTTT
TRBV5-1	15	NA	TRBJ1-2	NA	CASHLGDTDNYGYTF	TGCGCCAGCCACTTAGGGGACACGGACAACTATGGCTACACCTTC
TRBV6-1	15	NA	TRBJ1-2	NA	CASSEGQGWDYGYTF	TGTGCCAGCAGTGAAGGGCAGGGCTGGGACTATGGCTACACCTTC
TRBV5-1	16	TRBD2	TRBJ2-2	NA	CASSSSTSGVTGELFF	TGCGCCAGCAGCTCATCGACTAGCGGAGTTACCGGGGAGCTGTTTTTT
TRBV28	14	NA	TRBJ1-6	NA	CASRTSSYNSPLHF	TGTGCCAGCCGGACTAGCTCCTATAATTCACCCCTCCACTTT
TRBV5-8	18	TRBD2	TRBJ2-7	NA	CASSWGLAGGPINYEQYF	TGTGCCAGCAGCTGGGGGCTAGCGGGGGGGCCAATTAACTACGAGCAGTACTTC
TRBV6-1	14	TRBD1	TRBJ2-1	NA	CASKDRGKTNEQFF	TGTGCCAGCAAGGACAGGGGGAAAACGAATGAGCAGTTCTTC
TRBV5-4	18	TRBD1	TRBJ1-4	NA	CASSLAPIGTGEIGKLFF	TGTGCCAGCAGCTTGGCCCCAATCGGGACAGGGGAAATAGGAAAACTGTTTTTT
TRBV5-1	14	NA	TRBJ2-2	once	CASSPQGSPGELFF	TGCGCCAGCAGCCCTCAGGGTTCGCCCGGGGAGCTGTTTTTT
TRBV4-2	14	NA	TRBJ2-7	NA	CASSQEGSGDEQYF	TGTGCCAGCAGCCAAGAAGGCTCTGGAGACGAGCAGTACTTC
TRBV2	15	TRBD1	TRBJ2-2	once	CASSGQGAETGELFF	TGTGCCAGCTCGGGACAGGGGGCGGAAACCGGGGAGCTGTTTTTT
TRBV7-2	16	TRBD1	TRBJ2-1	NA	CASSGRQGSSYNEQFF	TGTGCCAGCAGCGGCCGACAGGGCAGCTCCTACAATGAGCAGTTCTTC
TRBV11-2	16	TRBD1	TRBJ1-1	NA	CASSSWTGLANTEAFF	TGTGCCAGCAGCTCGTGGACAGGGCTGGCGAACACTGAAGCTTTCTTT
TRBV4-3	16	NA	TRBJ1-1	NA	CASSPEQGALNTEAFF	TGCGCCAGCAGCCCCGAACAGGGAGCTCTGAACACTGAAGCTTTCTTT
TRBV7-7	13	TRBD1	TRBJ2-3	once	CASSLQGESPQYF	TGTGCTAGCAGCTTACAGGGGGAAAGTCCGCAGTATTTT
TRBV28	14	TRBD1	TRBJ2-1	NA	CASSSGQGKNEQFF	TGTGCCAGCAGTTCGGGACAGGGGAAAAATGAGCAGTTCTTC
TRBV25-1	15	TRBD1	TRBJ1-1	NA	CASSPGTGAVSEAFF	TGTGCCAGCAGTCCGGGGACAGGGGCTGTCAGTGAAGCTTTCTTT
TRBV6-6	15	TRBD1	TRBJ2-7	NA	CASSQPGTGSYEQYF	TGTGCCAGCAGCCAGCCCGGGACAGGCTCCTACGAGCAGTACTTC
TRBV6-5	16	TRBD1	TRBJ2-2	NA	CASSYWTGGNTGELFF	TGTGCCAGCAGTTACTGGACAGGGGGGAACACCGGGGAGCTGTTTTTT
TRBV25-1	14	TRBD2	TRBJ2-7	NA	CASSEGGGAYEQYF	TGTGCCAGCAGTGAAGGCGGGGGGGCGTACGAGCAGTACTTC
TRBV7-9	17	NA	TRBJ1-2	NA	CASSLLPGSRTGYGYTF	TGTGCCAGCAGCTTATTGCCTGGCAGCCGAACAGGCTATGGCTACACCTTC
TRBV10-3	15	TRBD1	TRBJ2-3	few	CAISHRDRELGAQYF	TGTGCCATCAGTCACCGGGACAGGGAATTGGGTGCGCAGTATTTT
TRBV29-1	12	NA	TRBJ2-1	NA	CSVPVSSNEQFF	TGCAGCGTTCCCGTTAGCAGCAATGAGCAGTTCTTC
TRBV2	11	NA	TRBJ1-1	NA	CASIQFTEAFF	TGTGCCAGCATACAGTTCACTGAAGCTTTCTTT
TRBV6-1	14	TRBD2	TRBJ2-3	NA	CAGGLAGVSDTQYF	TGTGCCGGGGGACTAGCGGGAGTGTCAGATACGCAGTATTTT
TRBV9	15	TRBD1	TRBJ1-1	NA	CASSDRQGLNTEAFF	TGTGCCAGCAGCGACAGACAGGGACTGAACACTGAAGCTTTCTTT
TRBV2	17	TRBD1	TRBJ2-1	NA	CASRTFVQGASYNEQFF	TGTGCCAGCAGGACGTTTGTACAGGGGGCGTCTTACAATGAGCAGTTCTTC
TRBV7-7	13	NA	TRBJ2-7	NA	CASSLEEGHEQYF	TGTGCTAGCAGCTTAGAGGAGGGGCACGAGCAGTACTTC
TRBV2	12	NA	TRBJ1-2	NA	CASSDGRDGYTF	TGTGCCAGCAGTGACGGTAGAGATGGCTACACCTTC
TRBV6-5	14	NA	TRBJ2-6	NA	CASSILSGANVLTF	TGTGCCAGCAGTATCCTCTCTGGGGCCAACGTCCTGACTTTC
TRBV13	15	TRBD1	TRBJ2-1	few	CASSSWDRGDNEQFF	TGTGCCAGCAGCTCCTGGGACAGGGGCGACAATGAGCAGTTCTTC
TRBV7-6	18	TRBD2	TRBJ2-3	NA	CASSPEKGSGGAGDTQYF	TGTGCCAGCAGCCCCGAAAAGGGAAGCGGGGGGGCCGGAGATACGCAGTATTTT
TRBV9	18	TRBD1	TRBJ1-6	NA	CASSVATWWQGANSPLHF	TGTGCCAGCAGCGTAGCTACGTGGTGGCAGGGGGCTAATTCACCCCTCCACTTT
TRBV28	12	NA	TRBJ2-7	NA	CASGGGTAGQYF	TGTGCCAGCGGCGGAGGGACGGCGGGTCAGTACTTC
TRBV7-9	16	TRBD1	TRBJ1-4	NA	CASSLSSTGEGEKLFF	TGTGCCAGCAGCCTCTCCTCGACAGGGGAAGGTGAAAAACTGTTTTTT
TRBV6-6	13	NA	TRBJ1-1	NA	CASSYTDSTEAFF	TGTGCCAGCAGTTACACCGATAGCACTGAAGCTTTCTTT
TRBV27	11	NA	TRBJ2-5	NA	CASSRGETQYF	TGTGCCAGCTCAAGGGGAGAGACCCAGTACTTC
TRBV2	15	TRBD2	TRBJ2-4	once	CASGGEGLPENIQYF	TGTGCCAGTGGGGGGGAGGGATTGCCGGAAAACATTCAGTACTTC
TRBV5-1	14	NA	TRBJ1-1	NA	CASSPGAQNTEAFF	TGCGCCAGCAGCCCTGGGGCCCAGAACACTGAAGCTTTCTTT
TRBV18	14	TRBD2	TRBJ2-1	NA	CASSPQLAGAEQFF	TGTGCCAGCTCACCCCAGCTAGCGGGAGCCGAGCAGTTCTTC
TRBV2	12	TRBD1	TRBJ1-1	NA	CASSRDRVRAFF	TGTGCCAGCAGTCGGGACAGGGTACGAGCTTTCTTT
TRBV18	14	NA	TRBJ2-2	NA	CASSRGHSTGELFF	TGTGCCAGCTCACGGGGACATAGCACCGGGGAGCTGTTTTTT
TRBV15	15	NA	TRBJ2-7	NA	CATSQGFLFSGEQYF	TGTGCCACCAGCCAGGGCTTCCTATTTAGCGGCGAGCAGTACTTC
TRBV18	15	NA	TRBJ1-3	NA	CASSPPGSSGNTIYF	TGTGCCAGCTCACCACCTGGGAGCTCTGGAAACACCATATATTTT
TRBV7-3	13	NA	TRBJ2-6	NA	CATRGPGANVLTF	TGTGCCACGCGGGGGCCTGGGGCCAACGTCCTGACTTTC
TRBV5-1	11	NA	TRBJ2-7	NA	CASSQDYEQYF	TGCGCCAGCAGCCAGGACTACGAGCAGTACTTC
TRBV4-1	16	NA	TRBJ1-4	NA	CASSQVFGHPNEKLFF	TGCGCCAGCAGCCAAGTATTTGGACATCCAAATGAAAAACTGTTTTTT
TRBV15	15	NA	TRBJ2-5	NA	CATSRDHRTVETQYF	TGTGCCACCAGCAGAGATCACCGGACAGTTGAGACCCAGTACTTC
TRBV4-2	17	NA	TRBJ1-1	NA	CASSQDRVGGARTEAFF	TGTGCCAGCAGCCAAGATCGGGTCGGGGGGGCCCGGACTGAAGCTTTCTTT
TRBV5-6	11	TRBD1	TRBJ1-2	NA	CASSRQGGYTF	TGTGCCAGCAGCAGACAGGGGGGCTACACCTTC
TRBV15	15	NA	TRBJ2-5	NA	CATSTPADKQETQYF	TGTGCCACCAGCACCCCCGCCGACAAGCAAGAGACCCAGTACTTC
TRBV7-9	14	NA	TRBJ1-2	NA	CASSPGRVDYGYTF	TGTGCCAGCAGCCCGGGCAGGGTCGACTATGGCTACACCTTC